This T cell receptor (beta chain) was observed in a study of blood T cell repertoires in COVID-19. About the study: From the United States, Italy and Spain came samples of acute and convalescent COVID-19.

Some clones are missing from TCRdb's copy, which holds only in-frame ones; the method was immunoSEQ multiplex PCR. This table holds more than 150,000 clones, 75% to 90% found once. The sample was peripheral blood. This clonotype originated in a woman in her thirties or forties with acute or convalescent COVID-19.

Here the CDR3 reads CASSSTLAGGGETQYF. The CDR3 bases are TGTGCCAGCAGTTCAACACTAGCGGGGGGGGGAGAGACCCAGTACTTC. The rearrangement joins TRBV6-5 to TRBJ2-5, with 13 positions matching TRBD2. CDR1 and CDR2 from the germline V gene are MNHEY and SVGAGI. This CDR3 has 16 residues. The junction had 6 bases not matched to a gene; V was cut back by 4 bases and J by 4 bases.